The clone carrying this T cell receptor beta chain was recorded a few times. Its antigen is currently unknown. The V segment lost 0 bases and the J segment 6 bases; nucleotides outside the gene matches: 1. This CDR3 comprises 13 residues. Germline V CDR1 and CDR2: SGHNT, YYREEE (reference sequence). Under the authors' procedure: Out-of-frame sequences were removed, leaving 2 million to 2.5 million distinct TCRbeta sequences. TCRdb keeps only in-frame clones here, not all; method: immunoSEQ multiplex PCR. The D gene and trimming were derived from the DNA, and the V and J assignments and clone size from that table. The data contain tens of thousands of clones, about 78% of them singletons. The entry originates in a study of memory CD4+ T cells and cytomegalovirus serostatus. Study at large: This sample comes from healthy Belgian adults, 9 CMV seropositive, 24 seronegative. Broader study findings: Of roughly 180 reported CMV TCRbeta sequences, roughly 67 were found in memory CD4+ repertoires.

Single viable CD3+CD4+CD8-CD45RO+ cells were sorted as the memory CD4+ T cells. This sequence was found in an adult in good health and CMV-seropositive. The chain has TRBV5-4 and TRBJ1-2; 8 nucleotides agree with TRBD1. The sample taken for sequencing was memory CD4+ T cells from blood. CDR3 loop: CASSLEQGDGYTF. The CDR3 bases are TGTGCCAGCAGCTTGGAACAGGGGGATGGCTACACCTTC.